One and the same sample provided the 25 T cell receptor beta chains below, sequenced in a study of blood T cell repertoires in COVID-19. Some clones are missing from TCRdb's copy, which holds only in-frame ones; the method was immunoSEQ multiplex PCR. The sample carries 95,000 or so clones, over 70% recorded once. The sequenced sample consisted of peripheral blood. Receptors were obtained from a man aged 80 or over with active or convalescent COVID-19.

The CDR3 DNA follows: TGCGCCAGCACTCTACTAGGGTACGAGCAGTTCTTC. Translation: CASTLLGYEQFF. The chain is built from TRBV5-1 and TRBJ2-1, with D maybe TRBD2 (5 bases). The ends were cut back, 6 bases at V and 10 bases at J, with 14 bases in the middle. This CDR3 is built from 12 residues. Germline V gene data show CDR1 as SGHRS and CDR2 as YFSETQ.

The chain employs TRBV6-5 and TRBJ1-5; D remains unclear. The CDR3 runs to 13 residues. The V end was cut by 8 bases, the J end by 7 bases, with 15 bases between. Germline V gives CDR1 MNHEY, CDR2 SVGAGI. The CDR3 DNA is TGTGCCAGCCAGACGCGGCTTGGGCAGCCCCAGCATTTT. Translation gives CASQTRLGQPQHF.

The CDR3 DNA reads TGCGCCAGCAGTGAGTCGAAGGGGGAGGCCAAAAACATTCAGTACTTC. This gives the protein CASSESKGEAKNIQYF. The J gene is TRBJ2-4, the V gene TRBV10-1, with TRBD1 as a possible D gene (6 bases). The ends were cut back, 0 bases at V and 1 base at J, with 10 bases in the middle. Germline V gene data show CDR1 as WNHNN and CDR2 as SYGVQD (reference sequence). The length of the CDR3 is 16 residues.

V gene TRBV19 combines with J gene TRBJ1-1; a possible D gene is TRBD1 (5 bases). This CDR3 has 14 amino acids. With 7 bases removed from V and 6 bases from J, the gap between germline ends came to 18 bases. Germline-derived CDR1 and CDR2 are LNHDA and SQIVND (reference sequence). CDR3: CASTLGPRGAEAFF. The CDR3, as DNA: TGTGCCAGTACCCTAGGACCCCGGGGGGCTGAAGCTTTCTTT.

The chain recombines TRBV12-5 with TRBJ2-6; 9 bases map to TRBD1. The germline CDR1 and CDR2 sequences are LGHNT and FRNRAP. The ends lost 3 bases at V and 0 bases at J; junction bases unmatched: 6. The length of the CDR3 is 18 residues. CDR3 protein: CASGFLTGGFSGANVLTF. CDR3 DNA sequence: TGTGCTAGTGGTTTTCTCACAGGGGGCTTCTCTGGGGCCAACGTCCTGACTTTC.

In its sample, this clone was seen once. The genes are TRBV7-2 and TRBJ2-1; 8 bases map to TRBD2. V was pared by 1 base and J by 4 bases, with 6 bases of the junction left unmatched. This CDR3 is 16 amino acids long. Germline values: CDR1 SGHTA, CDR2 FQGNSA. The DNA of the CDR3 is TGTGCCAGCAGCTTAGGTCGGGGGGGGCTGTACAATGAGCAGTTCTTC. Translation gives CASSLGRGGLYNEQFF.

V gene TRBV4-1 combines with J gene TRBJ2-2; 9 bases agree with TRBD1. Germline lookup yields CDR1 MGHRA and CDR2 YSYEKL. CDR3 length: 19 amino acids. The V segment lost 0 bases and the J segment 6 bases; nucleotides outside the gene matches: 14. CDR3 sequence (DNA): TGCGCCAGCAGCCAAGAAAGGCTTCGGGACAGGGCGGGGGCCGGGGAGCTGTTTTTT. Translated, it gives CASSQERLRDRAGAGELFF.

The chain links TRBV28 to TRBJ2-2; 7 nucleotides agree with TRBD2. Trimming took 8 bases from V and 4 from J; bases not matched to a gene: 10. Per germline, CDR1 MDHEN and CDR2 SYDVKM. The CDR3 loop spans 15 amino acids. DNA for the CDR3: TGTGCCAGCGGCCCGACGGGAGGTGGCACCGGGGAGCTGTTTTTT. This sequence encodes CASGPTGGGTGELFF.

The chain carries TRBV28 and TRBJ2-5, with 11 bases matching TRBD1. Germline V gives CDR1 MDHEN, CDR2 SYDVKM. The CDR3 runs to 14 residues. The V segment lost 5 bases and the J segment 1 base; nucleotides outside the gene matches: 0. CDR3 coding DNA: TGTGCCAGCAGTGGGACAGGGGGCCAAGAGACCCAGTACTTC. It translates to CASSGTGGQETQYF.

The J gene is TRBJ1-2, the V gene TRBV7-2; D is undetermined. Germline CDR1 is SGHTA and CDR2 is FQGNSA. Trimming cost V 1 base and J 5 bases, with 11 bases left between them. This CDR3 is built from 14 residues. CDR3 sequence reads: CASSLGEGGYGYTF. CDR3 DNA sequence: TGTGCCAGCAGCTTAGGAGAGGGCGGGTATGGCTACACCTTC. Supplemented by reference TRBV7-2 and TRBJ1-2, the full variable domain reads GAGVSQSPSNKVTEKGKDVELRCDPISGHTALYWYRQSLGQGLEFLIYFQGNSAPDKSGLPSDRFSAERTGGSVSTLTIQRTQQEDSAVYLCASSLGEGGYGYTFGSGTRLTVV.

CDR3 loop: CATSRVGGINEQYF. The CDR3 nucleotides are TGTGCCACCAGCAGAGTTGGAGGGATCAACGAGCAGTACTTC. This chain connects TRBV15 to TRBJ2-7; D might be TRBD2 (6 bases). Germline CDR1 and CDR2: LNHNV and YYDKDF (reference sequence). Deletions cut 1 base from V and 5 bases from J, with 12 bases between. CDR3 length: 14 residues.

The genes are TRBV18 and TRBJ1-2; D perhaps matches TRBD1 (5 bases). The V end lost 3 bases, the J end lost 4 bases, and 15 bases lay between the germline ends. CDR3 length: 15 residues. Germline V gene lookup returns CDR1 KGHSH and CDR2 LQKENI. Here the CDR3 reads CASSPPGGGVYGYTF. In DNA, the CDR3 is TGTGCCAGCTCACCCCCGGGCGGGGGAGTCTATGGCTACACCTTC.

The chain employs TRBV5-1 and TRBJ1-4; the match to TRBD1 covers 7 bases. V lost 2 bases to trimming and J lost 8 bases; unmatched junction nucleotides: 6. This CDR3 is built from 14 residues. The germline V gene encodes CDR1 SGHRS and CDR2 YFSETQ. In nucleotides, the CDR3 is TGCGCCAGCAGCTTTCAGGGGGTTAAAGAAAAACTGTTTTTT. It yields the protein CASSFQGVKEKLFF.

The chain couples TRBV9 to TRBJ1-4; 10 bases match TRBD1. Trimming removed 2 bases from V and 3 bases from J; junction bases left unmatched: 4. Per germline, CDR1 SGDLS and CDR2 YYNGEE. The length of the CDR3 is 16 residues. CDR3 coding DNA: TGTGCCAGCAGCGTGAGACAGGGGGCTCCTAATGAAAAACTGTTTTTT. Its protein is CASSVRQGAPNEKLFF. Supplemented by reference TRBV9 and TRBJ1-4, the full variable domain reads DSGVTQTPKHLITATGQRVTLRCSPRSGDLSVYWYQQSLDQGLQFLIQYYNGEERAKGNILERFSAQQFPDLHSELNLSSLELGDSALYFCASSVRQGAPNEKLFFGSGTQLSVL.

The chain links TRBV10-3 to TRBJ2-5; TRBD1 agrees at 8 bases. The CDR3 loop spans 17 amino acids. The germline V gene has CDR1 ENHRY and CDR2 SYGVKD. V shed 4 bases, J shed 2 bases, and the junction held 12 bases outside the gene matches. The CDR3 protein is CAISAGRGQGEQETQYF. In DNA form, the CDR3 reads TGTGCCATCAGTGCCGGGAGAGGACAGGGCGAGCAAGAGACCCAGTACTTC.

The chain combines TRBV6-5 with TRBJ2-1; D might be TRBD2 (5 bases). Germline CDR1 is MNHEY and CDR2 is SVGAGI. The CDR3 is made up of 15 amino acids. V lost 10 bases to trimming and J lost 5 bases, with 21 bases between them. The DNA of the CDR3 is TGTGCCACCCGGTTTTTAGGTGGGAGAAACAATGAGCAGTTCTTC. Protein product: CATRFLGGRNNEQFF.

A remark on this clone: This sample also contains other DNA sequences that code for the same CDR3. The chain is built from TRBV6-1 and TRBJ1-5, with TRBD1 matching over 7 bases. The CDR3 covers 13 residues. The germline CDR1 and CDR2 sequences are MNHNS and SASEGT. The V segment lost 3 bases and the J segment 4 bases; nucleotides outside the gene matches: 0. In DNA, the CDR3 is TGTGCCAGCAGTGAGACAGGGAATCAGCCCCAGCATTTT. Translated: CASSETGNQPQHF.

V and J are TRBV25-1 and TRBJ2-7; maybe TRBD1 (6 bases). The V gene lost 5 bases and the J gene lost 2 bases, with 13 bases spanning the gap. The CDR3 totals 14 residues. Germline V gene data show CDR1 as MGHDK and CDR2 as SYGVNS. The CDR3 sequence: CASSPRGRTYEQYF. The CDR3 DNA reads as TGTGCCAGCAGTCCGAGGGGGAGAACCTACGAGCAGTACTTC.

This clone was picked up one time. The V and J genes are TRBV6-1 and TRBJ1-2; D may be TRBD1 (5 bases). The ends were cut back, 8 bases at V and 5 bases at J, with 12 bases in the middle. The germline CDR1 and CDR2 sequences are MNHNS and SASEGT. CDR3 length: 12 amino acids. Here the CDR3 DNA reads TGTGCCAGCCGGACGGGGACTTATGGCTACACCTTC. Protein sequence: CASRTGTYGYTF.

The rearrangement joins TRBV5-1 to TRBJ1-2, with TRBD1 matching over 7 bases. The CDR3 sequence is 17 residues long. Trimming removed 4 bases from V and 4 bases from J; junction bases left unmatched: 16. Germline lookup yields CDR1 SGHRS and CDR2 YFSETQ. The CDR3 region has the DNA TGCGCCAGCAGCGCCCAGATTTCCGGGACAGCCCGCTATGGCTACACCTTC. Its protein product is CASSAQISGTARYGYTF.

About this clone itself: This specimen includes other DNA sequences encoding the same CDR3. The V and J genes are TRBV5-5 and TRBJ2-5, with D perhaps matching TRBD2 (5 bases). V was cut by 3 bases and J by 5 bases, with 11 bases left in between. The CDR3 length is 13 residues. From germline, CDR1 is SGHKS and CDR2 YYEKEE (reference sequence). This CDR3 is CASSWTGRETQYF. CDR3 in DNA: TGTGCCAGCAGCTGGACTGGCCGGGAGACCCAGTACTTC.

J is TRBJ1-1 and V is TRBV11-2; TRBD1 aligns across 7 bases. The CDR3 consists of 14 residues. Per the germline V gene, CDR1 is SGHAT and CDR2 is FQNNGV. With V trimmed by 7 bases and J by 4 bases, 9 bases remained unmatched. The CDR3 region is CASTVRTGATEAFF. The CDR3 DNA sequence: TGTGCCAGCACCGTAAGGACAGGAGCCACTGAAGCTTTCTTT. Supplemented by reference TRBV11-2 and TRBJ1-1, the full variable domain reads EAGVAQSPRYKIIEKRQSVAFWCNPISGHATLYWYQQILGQGPKLLIQFQNNGVVDDSQLPKDRFSAERLKGVDSTLKIQPAKLEDSAVYLCASTVRTGATEAFFGQGTRLTVV.

This chain links TRBV19 with TRBJ1-2, with 7 bases fitting TRBD1. CDR1 LNHDA and CDR2 SQIVND come from the germline V gene (reference sequence). The CDR3 runs to 14 residues. Unmatched junction bases numbered 6, after V lost 4 bases and J lost 4 bases. CDR3 sequence (DNA): TGTGCCAGTAGTAGCGACAGGGAGGCCTATGGCTACACCTTC. Translated, it gives CASSSDREAYGYTF.

The chain recombines TRBV5-4 with TRBJ1-6; 9 nucleotides align to TRBD1. Germline loops: CDR1 SGHNT, CDR2 YYREEE (reference sequence). This CDR3 has 14 residues. The trim removed 4 bases at V and 8 bases at J, leaving 4 bases unmatched. CDR3 DNA: TGTGCCAGCAGCCAGGACAGGGGCTATTCACCCCTCCACTTT. Amino acids: CASSQDRGYSPLHF. Drawing the rest from reference TRBV5-4 and TRBJ1-6, the complete variable domain is ETGVTQSPTHLIKTRGQQVTLRCSSQSGHNTVSWYQQALGQGPQFIFQYYREEENGRGNFPPRFSGLQFPNYSSELNVNALELDDSALYLCASSQDRGYSPLHFGNGTRLTVT.

The J gene is TRBJ2-5, the V gene TRBV11-2, with D possibly matching TRBD2 (6 bases). Germline assignment: CDR1 SGHAT and CDR2 FQNNGV. The CDR3 runs 15 residues. V was trimmed by 1 base and J by 5 bases, leaving 14 bases between them. CDR3 in DNA: TGTGCCAGCAGCTTAGGCGTAAACCGGGGGGAGACCCAGTACTTC. Its translation is CASSLGVNRGETQYF.